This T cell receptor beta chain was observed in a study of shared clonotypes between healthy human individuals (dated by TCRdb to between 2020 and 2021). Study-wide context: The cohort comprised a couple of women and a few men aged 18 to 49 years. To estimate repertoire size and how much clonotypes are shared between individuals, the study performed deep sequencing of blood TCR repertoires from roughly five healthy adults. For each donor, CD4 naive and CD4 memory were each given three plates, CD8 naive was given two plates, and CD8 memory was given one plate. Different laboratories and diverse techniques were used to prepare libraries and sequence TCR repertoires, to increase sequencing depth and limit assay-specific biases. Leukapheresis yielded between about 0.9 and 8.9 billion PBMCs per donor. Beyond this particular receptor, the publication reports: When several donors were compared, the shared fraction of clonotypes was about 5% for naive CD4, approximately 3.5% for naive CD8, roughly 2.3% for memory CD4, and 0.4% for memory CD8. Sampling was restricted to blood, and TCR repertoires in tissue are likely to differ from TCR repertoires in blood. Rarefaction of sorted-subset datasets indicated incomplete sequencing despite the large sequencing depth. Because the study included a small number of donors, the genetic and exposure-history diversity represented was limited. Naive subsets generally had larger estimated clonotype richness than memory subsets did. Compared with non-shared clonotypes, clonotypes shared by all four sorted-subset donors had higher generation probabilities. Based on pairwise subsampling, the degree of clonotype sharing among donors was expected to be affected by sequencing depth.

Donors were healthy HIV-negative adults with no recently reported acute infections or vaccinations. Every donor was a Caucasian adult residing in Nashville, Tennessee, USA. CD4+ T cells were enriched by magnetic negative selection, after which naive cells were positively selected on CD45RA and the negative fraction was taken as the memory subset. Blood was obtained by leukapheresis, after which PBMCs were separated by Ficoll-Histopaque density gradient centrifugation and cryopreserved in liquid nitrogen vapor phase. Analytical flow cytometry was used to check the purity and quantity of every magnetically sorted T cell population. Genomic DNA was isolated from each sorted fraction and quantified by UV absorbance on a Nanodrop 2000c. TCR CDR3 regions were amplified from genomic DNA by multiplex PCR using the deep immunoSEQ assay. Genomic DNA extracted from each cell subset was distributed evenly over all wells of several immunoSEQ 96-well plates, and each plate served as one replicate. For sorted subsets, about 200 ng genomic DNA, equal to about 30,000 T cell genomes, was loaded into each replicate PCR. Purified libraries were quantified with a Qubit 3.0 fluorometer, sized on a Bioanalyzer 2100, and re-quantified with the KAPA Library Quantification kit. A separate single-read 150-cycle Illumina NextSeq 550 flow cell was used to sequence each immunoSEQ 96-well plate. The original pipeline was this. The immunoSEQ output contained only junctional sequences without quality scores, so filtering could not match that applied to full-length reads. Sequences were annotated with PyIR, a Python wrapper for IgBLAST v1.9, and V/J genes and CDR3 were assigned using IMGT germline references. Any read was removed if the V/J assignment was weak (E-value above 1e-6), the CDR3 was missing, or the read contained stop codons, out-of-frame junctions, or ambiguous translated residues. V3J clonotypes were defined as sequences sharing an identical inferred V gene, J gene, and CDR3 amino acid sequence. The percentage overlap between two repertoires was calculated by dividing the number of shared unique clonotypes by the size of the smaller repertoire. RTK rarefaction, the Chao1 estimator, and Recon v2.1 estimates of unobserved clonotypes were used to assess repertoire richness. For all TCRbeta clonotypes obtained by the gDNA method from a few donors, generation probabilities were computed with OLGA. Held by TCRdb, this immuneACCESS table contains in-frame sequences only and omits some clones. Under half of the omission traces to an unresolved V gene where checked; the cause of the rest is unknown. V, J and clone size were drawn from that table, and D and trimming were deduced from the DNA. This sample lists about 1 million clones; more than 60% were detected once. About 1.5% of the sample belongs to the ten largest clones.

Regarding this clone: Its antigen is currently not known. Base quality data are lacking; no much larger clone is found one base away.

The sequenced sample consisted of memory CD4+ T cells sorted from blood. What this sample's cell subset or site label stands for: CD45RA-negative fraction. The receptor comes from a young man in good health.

The DNA sequence is as follows: TGTGCCAGCATGATGCGTCATACTCCCTACGAGCAGTACTTC. Translation gives CASMMRHTPYEQYF. The rearranged segments are TRBV27 and TRBJ2-7; the D segment cannot be called with confidence. CDR1 MNHEY and CDR2 SMNVEV were looked up in the germline V gene (reference sequence). The CDR3 goes from the cysteine to the phenylalanine over 14 residues. The read is trimmed to its CDR3 DNA, 42 bases read in frame from base 1. V is pared back by 7 bases and J by 2 bases, with 15 bases lying between the germline termini.